Following are 3 T cell receptor beta chains from one sample sequenced in a study of T-cell memory formation after mild COVID-19. TCRdb redid the calling of the 5' RACE reads with MiXCR, one entry per CDR3 protein. Seen here are fewer than 300,000 distinct CDR3 sequences, roughly 18% observed once, and the top ten hold under 30%. Sequenced sample: PBMCs or a T cell subset sorted from them (not recorded which). These receptor sequences come from a man between 18 and 29 years old who had mild COVID-19 (a few samples of this study predate the infection). Cell type and time point are not known.

This clonotype came up a few times. The chain carries TRBV7-2 and TRBJ1-1, with D possibly TRBD1 on 6 matching bases. The CDR3 is made up of 15 amino acids. Trimming removed 4 bases at V and 0 bases at J, with 12 bases between. CDR1 is SGHTA and CDR2 is FQGNSA in the germline V gene. DNA for the CDR3: TGTGCCAGCAGCTCGCGGACAGTAATGAACACTGAAGCTTTCTTT. Translating it yields CASSSRTVMNTEAFF.

This rearrangement joins TRBV7-3 to TRBJ2-2; 7 bases are shared with TRBD1. The CDR3 runs 15 residues. With V trimmed by 6 bases and J by 6 bases, 10 bases remained unmatched. Germline-derived CDR1 and CDR2 are SGHTA and FQGTGA. For the CDR3, the DNA is TGTGCCAGCAGTCCACAGGGGACGATGGCCGGGGAGCTGTTTTTT. Translating gives CASSPQGTMAGELFF.

This clonotype occurred a few times. The CDR3 protein is CSVSVAEAFF. The CDR3 DNA is TGCAGCGTCTCAGTCGCTGAAGCTTTCTTT. The gene calls are TRBV29-1 and TRBJ1-1; no clear D gene. The CDR3 covers 10 residues. V was cut by 6 bases and J by 6 bases, with 8 bases left in between. From germline, CDR1 is SQVTM and CDR2 ANQGSEA.